Detailed here is one T cell receptor (beta chain). Its target is unknown. These data originate in a study of T-cell reconstitution after alpha-beta-depleted transplantation in children. Regarding the study as a whole: The origin of high day-60 TCRbeta diversity in some patients lay in surviving recipient T cells and thymic progenitors.

Germline V gives CDR1 WSHSY, CDR2 SAAADI. Trimming removed 3 bases from V and 4 bases from J, with 13 bases in between. CDR3 length: 16 residues. Unique molecular identifiers were used to barcode this TCRbeta library. Each CDR3 protein gets one entry after TCRdb re-called the PCR reads with MiXCR. The repertoire holds some 550,000 distinct CDR3 sequences, with around 23% as singletons. The TCR sequence derives from a boy under two years old who had a stem cell transplant for acute myeloid leukemia, so the T cells may come from the graft donor. The chain combines TRBV10-2 with TRBJ2-6; D unclear. The material was PBMCs, mostly from graft donor cells, obtained 360 days after TCRalphabeta/CD19-depleted stem cell transplant. CDR3 residues: CASSEARLSGANVLTF. CDR3 coding DNA: TGCGCCAGCAGTGAAGCCAGGTTGTCCGGGGCCAACGTCCTGACTTTC.